This TCR beta chain was recovered during a study of type 1 and type 2 diabetes patients listed by TCRdb under 2016. For context, the study as a whole: Roughly ten type 1 diabetes patients, four type 2 diabetes patients and 6 or 7 nondiabetic controls, all recruited in China, made up the cohort. A total of around 20 million paired-end reads was generated across the whole study. When approximately 20-cycle amplification was compared with 25-cycle amplification, V gene usage looked similar, suggesting that primer efficiencies were similar and PCR bias was random. The TCRbeta libraries underwent paired-end sequencing on Illumina HiSeq 2000 or MiSeq instruments. Across the study, CD4+ and CD8+ T cells were positively selected from PBMCs by means of CD4 or CD8 MicroBeads on MACS columns. Type 2 diabetes patients served as a disease comparison group for the type 1 diabetes patients. In the study, high-throughput sequencing was used to profile TCRbeta repertoires so that type 1 diabetes, type 2 diabetes and nondiabetic individuals could be compared. Overall study results and their limits: Highly correlated V and J gene usage patterns were observed for type 2 diabetes and control samples, with an average of around 0.97 between samples. Type 2 diabetes patients had few highly-expanded CD4+ clones, median one, accounting for a median approximately 3.7% of reads. The study groups were not matched for age and gender, which could bias interpretation. High diversity was shown by type 2 diabetes repertoires, and the diversity was significantly greater than that of type 1 diabetes repertoires in both CD4+ and CD8+ T cells. Because only a limited number of T2D and control samples were sequenced, some T1D-only HECs might also be present in more T2D or control samples.

On this clonotype itself: Its target antigen remains unknown. It has no much larger one-base neighbor in the sample; base qualities were not kept.

Sequencing was carried out with an Illumina MiSeq. Genomic DNA from sorted T cell subsets was used as template for TCRbeta CDR3 amplification. Multiplex PCR with 30 forward and 13 reverse primers amplified the TCRbeta CDR3 region. AMPure XP beads were used to purify the PCR products, after which a second approximately 25-cycle PCR added indices and adaptors. Before sequencing, the QIAquick Gel Extraction Kit was used to gel-purify the libraries. Concerning the study's data processing: Paired-end reads were merged with FLASH and aligned to IMGT V, D and J germline references using IgBLAST. Reads with below 70% alignment identity to germline references were discarded, and 11,114,426 reads were retained study-wide. CDR3 boundaries, reading frame and productivity were assigned following IMGT definitions. Highly-expanded clones were defined as clones making up 1% or more of reads, and normalized Shannon entropy was used to measure diversity. Group differences in Shannon entropy were tested with unpaired two-tailed t-tests. The public sequencing data were trimmed at Q25 with fastp and processed into clonotypes with MiXCR by TCRdb, which kept only in-frame beta chains. Each CDR3 protein gets just one entry, which takes the most common genes and DNA from the rows behind it. TCRdb assigned the V and J calls; the authors' analysis was not used. Present in this sample are fewer than 300,000 distinct CDR3 sequences, roughly 48% of which were seen just once. The ten largest clones capture roughly an eighth of the sample.

CDR3 length: 14 amino acids, cysteine to phenylalanine. Only CDR3 DNA is held: 42 bases, read in frame from base 1. V is reduced by 8 bases and J by 5 bases, leaving a spacing of 17 bases between them. CDR1 and CDR2, looked up from the germline V gene, are MNHEY and SVGAGI. Every diabetic patient fulfilled standard classification criteria for type 1 or type 2 diabetes, and glucose and C-peptide were evaluated using WHO-recommended methods. Donors with other autoimmune diseases or infections within the previous four weeks were excluded from participation. Roughly 10 milliliters of peripheral blood were collected from each participant. LymphoPrep density separation was used to isolate PBMCs.

Recombination connected TRBV6-5 to TRBJ2-3; TRBD1 is perhaps the D gene, given 6 matching bases. The receptor was isolated from a young man with type 2 diabetes. The sequenced material came from peripheral blood mononuclear cells (PBMCs). This receptor carries the CDR3 CASGDRHVRDTQYF. In nucleotide form, the sequence is TGTGCCAGCGGTGACAGGCACGTAAGAGATACGCAGTATTTT.